The sequence of this T cell receptor beta chain was determined in a study of blood T cells in healthy people across ages. The CDR3 sequence is 13 residues long. Germline values: CDR1 KGHSH, CDR2 LQKENI. Study observations and caveats: Roughly linearly, TCR beta diversity per million T cells fell as age increased.

This clonotype was found a few times. The antigen is undetermined. It was with a sample-barcoded 5' primer and a J-beta primer mix that a second PCR of about 7 to 12 cycles was run. Using its own MiXCR run on the 5' RACE reads, TCRdb lists one record per CDR3 protein. The table records about 1.6 million distinct CDR3 sequences, about 32% of them present only once. The chain carries TRBV18 and TRBJ2-5, with 8 bases that match TRBD1. The J call may be wrong; the DNA end is better matched by TRBJ2-7. Sequenced sample: blood. The sequence was obtained from a woman aged 25 to 39 in good health. In nucleotides, the CDR3 is TGTGCCAGCTCAAATGACAGGGGAAGCGAGCAGTACTTC. It codes for CASSNDRGSEQYF.